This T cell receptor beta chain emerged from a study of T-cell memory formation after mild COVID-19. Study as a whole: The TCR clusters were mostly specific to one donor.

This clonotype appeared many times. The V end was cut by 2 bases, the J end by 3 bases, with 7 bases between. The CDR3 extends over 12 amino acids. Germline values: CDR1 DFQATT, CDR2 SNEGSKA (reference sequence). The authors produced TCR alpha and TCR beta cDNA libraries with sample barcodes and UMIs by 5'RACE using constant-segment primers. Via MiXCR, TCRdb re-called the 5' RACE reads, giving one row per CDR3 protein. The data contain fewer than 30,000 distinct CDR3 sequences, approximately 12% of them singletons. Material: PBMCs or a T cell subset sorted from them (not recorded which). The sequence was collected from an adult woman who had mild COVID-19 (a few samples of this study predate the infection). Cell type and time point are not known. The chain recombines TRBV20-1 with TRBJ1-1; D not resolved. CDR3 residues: CSARRQDTEAFF. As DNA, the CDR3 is TGCAGTGCTAGACGTCAAGACACTGAAGCTTTCTTT.